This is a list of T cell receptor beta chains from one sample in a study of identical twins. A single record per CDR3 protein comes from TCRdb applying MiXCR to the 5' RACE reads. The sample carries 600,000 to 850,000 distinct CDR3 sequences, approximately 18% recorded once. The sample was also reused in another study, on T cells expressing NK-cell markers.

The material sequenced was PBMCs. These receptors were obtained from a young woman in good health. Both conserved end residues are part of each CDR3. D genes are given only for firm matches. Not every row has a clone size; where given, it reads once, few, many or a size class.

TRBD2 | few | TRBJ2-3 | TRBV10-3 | CAIGRGSGRAGDTQYF | TGTGCCATCGGAAGAGGTAGCGGGAGGGCGGGAGATACGCAGTATTTT
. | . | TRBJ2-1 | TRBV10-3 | CAISESPNYNEQFF | TGTGCCATCAGTGAGTCTCCGAATTACAATGAGCAGTTCTTC
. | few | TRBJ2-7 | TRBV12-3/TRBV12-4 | CASSLTQGIRAEQYF | TGTGCCAGCAGTTTAACCCAGGGGATCAGGGCCGAGCAGTACTTC
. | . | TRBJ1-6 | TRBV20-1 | CSVPGKGKSPLHF | TGCAGTGTACCCGGGAAGGGGAAATCACCCCTCCACTTT
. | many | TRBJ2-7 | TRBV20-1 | CSAIRRRVPYEQYF | TGCAGTGCTATCCGACGGCGGGTACCCTACGAGCAGTACTTC
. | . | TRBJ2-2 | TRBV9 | CASSIRVNTGELFF | TGTGCCAGCAGCATACGGGTGAACACCGGGGAGCTGTTTTTT
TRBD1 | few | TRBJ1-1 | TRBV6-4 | CASSDSAGGNTEAFF | TGTGCCAGCAGTGACTCGGCAGGGGGGAACACTGAAGCTTTCTTT
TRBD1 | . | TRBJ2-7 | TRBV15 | CATSSGQSSYEQYF | TGTGCCACCAGCTCGGGACAGAGCTCCTACGAGCAGTACTTC
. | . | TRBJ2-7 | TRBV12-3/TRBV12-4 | CASSFPGGDDPYEQYF | TGTGCCAGCAGTTTCCCTGGCGGGGATGATCCCTACGAGCAGTACTTC
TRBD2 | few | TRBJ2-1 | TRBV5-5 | CASSLLLAGWGNEQFF | TGTGCCAGCAGCTTGCTGCTAGCGGGATGGGGTAATGAGCAGTTCTTC
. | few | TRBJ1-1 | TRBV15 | CATSRFERRNTEAFF | TGTGCCACCAGCAGATTTGAAAGGAGGAACACTGAAGCTTTCTTT
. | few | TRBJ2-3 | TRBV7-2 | CASSLAFRDTQYF | TGTGCCAGCAGCTTGGCATTTCGGGATACGCAGTATTTT
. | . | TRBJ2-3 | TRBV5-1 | CASSSATSDTQYF | TGCGCCAGCAGCTCCGCGACCTCAGATACGCAGTATTTT
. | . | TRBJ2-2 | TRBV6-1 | CASVITGTAGELFF | TGTGCCAGTGTGATAACAGGGACCGCCGGGGAGCTGTTTTTT
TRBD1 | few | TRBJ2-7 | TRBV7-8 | CASSAGDRGNEQYF | TGTGCCAGCAGCGCGGGGGACAGGGGCAACGAGCAGTACTTC
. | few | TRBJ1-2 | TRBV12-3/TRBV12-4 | CASRASSNYGYTF | TGTGCCAGCAGGGCAAGCTCTAACTATGGCTACACCTTC
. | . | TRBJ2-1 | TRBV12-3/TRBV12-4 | CASSYNPAAAYNEQFF | TGTGCCAGCAGTTACAACCCGGCGGCCGCCTACAATGAGCAGTTCTTC
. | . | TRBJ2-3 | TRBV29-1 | CSVEGPERPKVDTQYF | TGCAGCGTTGAAGGGCCTGAGCGGCCGAAGGTAGATACGCAGTATTTT
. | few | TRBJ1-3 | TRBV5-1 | CASWDGGSGNTIYF | TGCGCCAGCTGGGACGGAGGCTCTGGAAACACCATATATTTT
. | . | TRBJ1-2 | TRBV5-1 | CASSFGRGADGYTF | TGCGCCAGCAGCTTTGGTAGGGGCGCGGATGGCTACACCTTC
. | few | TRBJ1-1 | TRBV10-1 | CASGRQIKLENTEAFF | TGCGCCAGCGGGAGACAGATCAAACTGGAGAACACTGAAGCTTTCTTT
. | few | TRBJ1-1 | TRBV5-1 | CASRRGHQNTEAFF | TGCGCCAGCAGACGAGGACACCAGAACACTGAAGCTTTCTTT
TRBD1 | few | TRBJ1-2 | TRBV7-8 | CASSLVGSGGINYGYTF | TGTGCCAGCAGCTTAGTCGGCTCAGGGGGCATTAACTATGGCTACACCTTC
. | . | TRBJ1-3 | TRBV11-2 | CASSKITEGSGNTIYF | TGTGCCAGCAGCAAGATAACCGAAGGCTCTGGAAACACCATATATTTT
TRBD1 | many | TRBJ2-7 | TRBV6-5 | CASSYRDRGYEQYF | TGTGCCAGCAGTTACCGGGACAGGGGATACGAGCAGTACTTC
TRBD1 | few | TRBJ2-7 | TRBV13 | CASSRTGTGDEQYF | TGTGCCAGCAGCCGTACCGGGACAGGGGACGAGCAGTACTTC
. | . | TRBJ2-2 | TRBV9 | CASSTWGRPTGELFF | TGTGCCAGCAGCACCTGGGGCAGGCCCACCGGGGAGCTGTTTTTT
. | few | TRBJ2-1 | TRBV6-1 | CASSTTGNSYNEQFF | TGTGCCAGCAGTACGACAGGTAACTCCTACAATGAGCAGTTCTTC
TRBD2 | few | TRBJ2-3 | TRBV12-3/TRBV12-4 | CASRRAGGATDTQYF | TGTGCCAGCAGGAGAGCGGGGGGAGCGACAGATACGCAGTATTTT
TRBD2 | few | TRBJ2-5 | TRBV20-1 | CSATPGLAGDGAETQYF | TGCAGTGCTACCCCGGGACTAGCGGGAGACGGGGCAGAGACCCAGTACTTC
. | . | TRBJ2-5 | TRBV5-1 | CASSQQVQETQYF | TGCGCCAGCAGCCAACAGGTTCAAGAGACCCAGTACTTC
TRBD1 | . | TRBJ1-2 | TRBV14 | CASSPKGQGQVGDGYTF | TGTGCCAGCAGCCCTAAAGGACAGGGTCAGGTTGGAGATGGCTACACCTTC
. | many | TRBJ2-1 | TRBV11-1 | CASRAPGHLYNEQFF | TGTGCCAGCAGGGCTCCGGGACACCTATACAATGAGCAGTTCTTC
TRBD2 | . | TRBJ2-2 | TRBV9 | CASSVASGGPGGELFF | TGTGCCAGCAGCGTAGCCTCGGGGGGGCCAGGCGGGGAGCTGTTTTTT
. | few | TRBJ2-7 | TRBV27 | CASSFAAGATYEQYF | TGTGCCAGCAGTTTCGCGGCAGGGGCGACCTACGAGCAGTACTTC
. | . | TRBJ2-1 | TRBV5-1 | CASSSRDFYNEQFF | TGCGCCAGCAGCTCTCGGGACTTTTACAATGAGCAGTTCTTC
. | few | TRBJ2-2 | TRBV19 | CASSNLARTGELFF | TGTGCCAGTAGTAACCTCGCCAGAACCGGGGAGCTGTTTTTT
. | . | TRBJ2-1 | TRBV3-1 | CASSHRTYNEQFF | TGTGCCAGCAGCCATCGGACCTACAATGAGCAGTTCTTC
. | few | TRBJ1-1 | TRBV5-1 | CASSLVRGRGDTEAFF | TGCGCCAGCAGCTTGGTACGGGGGCGAGGGGACACTGAAGCTTTCTTT